The rows below give T cell receptor beta chains drawn from one sample of a study of long-term antiretroviral therapy in people with HIV. Using immunoSEQ multiplex PCR, the repertoire was profiled, and TCRdb retains in-frame clones only, with some absent. The sample lists over 15,000 clones; 75% to 90% were seen once. This specimen was unsorted PBMCs, taken 4.2 years after starting antiretroviral therapy. Receptors were obtained from a middle-aged man with HIV. The CDR3 runs from the conserved cysteine through the conserved F or W. The D gene is left open where the match is weak. The size field is filled for only some rows; it gives once, few, many or a size class.

TRBD2 NA TRBJ2-1 TRBV29-1 16 CSVQSPTSSVPNEQFF TGCAGCGTTCAAAGCCCGACTAGCTCGGTTCCCAATGAGCAGTTCTTC
NA few TRBJ1-1 TRBV29-1 14 CSVVKGLANTEAFF TGCAGCGTTGTGAAGGGTCTAGCGAACACTGAAGCTTTCTTT
NA NA TRBJ2-7 TRBV7-9 11 CASSLEAEQYF TGTGCCAGCAGCTTAGAAGCCGAGCAGTACTTC
NA NA TRBJ1-1 TRBV25-1 12 CASSGFRAEAFF TGTGCCAGCAGTGGATTTCGGGCCGAAGCTTTCTTT
TRBD1 NA TRBJ1-2 TRBV6-4 14 CASRADRGAYGYTF TGTGCCAGCAGGGCTGACAGGGGAGCCTATGGCTACACCTTC
TRBD2 NA TRBJ2-7 TRBV6-5 16 CASSYSRVAGAYEQYF TGTGCCAGCAGTTACTCGAGGGTAGCGGGGGCCTACGAGCAGTACTTC
NA NA TRBJ2-4 TRBV18 13 CASSINSKNIQYF TGTGCCAGCTCAATAAACAGCAAAAACATTCAGTACTTC
TRBD1 NA TRBJ2-7 TRBV18 16 CASSPRDRGNSYEQYF TGTGCCAGCTCACCAAGGGACAGGGGAAACTCCTACGAGCAGTACTTC
TRBD1 once TRBJ1-1 TRBV6-1 16 CASSEITGTGNTEAFF TGTGCCAGCAGTGAAATCACTGGGACAGGGAACACTGAAGCTTTCTTT
NA NA TRBJ1-2 TRBV28 16 CASSLFGEDTVYGYTF TGTGCCAGCAGCCTCTTTGGTGAGGACACCGTCTATGGCTACACCTTC
NA NA TRBJ1-2 TRBV19 13 CASSIEDRGGYTF TGTGCCAGTAGTATTGAGGACCGCGGGGGCTACACCTTC
TRBD1 NA TRBJ2-3 TRBV7-9 16 CASSRNTGGWTPTQYF TGTGCCAGCAGTCGGAATACAGGGGGCTGGACACCAACGCAGTATTTT
NA NA TRBJ1-2 TRBV6-6 14 CASSSGQSSNGYTF TGTGCCAGCAGTTCGGGACAATCGTCCAATGGCTACACCTTC
NA once TRBJ2-1 TRBV7-3 13 CASSWIPMVEQFF TGTGCCAGCAGCTGGATTCCGATGGTTGAGCAGTTCTTC
TRBD1 NA TRBJ1-6 TRBV19 12 CASGTGNSPLHF TGTGCCAGTGGGACAGGGAATTCACCCCTCCACTTT
TRBD1 NA TRBJ1-5 TRBV19 16 CASSITPGQGAQPQHF TGTGCCAGTAGTATAACTCCGGGACAGGGCGCGCAGCCCCAGCATTTT
TRBD1 NA TRBJ2-3 TRBV14 14 CASSHLQGAATQYF TGTGCCAGCAGCCATCTACAGGGGGCCGCTACGCAGTATTTT
NA NA TRBJ1-6 TRBV21-1 16 CASSTEVGTGRTPLHF TGTGCCAGCAGCACCGAAGTGGGGACAGGGAGAACACCCCTCCACTTT
NA NA TRBJ2-1 TRBV30 13 CAWSADSYNEQFF TGTGCCTGGAGTGCCGACAGCTACAATGAGCAGTTCTTC
TRBD1 NA TRBJ2-7 TRBV9 17 CASSVGWAGTGSYEQYF TGTGCCAGCAGCGTAGGGTGGGCCGGGACAGGGTCCTACGAGCAGTACTTC
NA NA TRBJ1-1 TRBV30 12 CAWSSRPREAFF TGTGCCTGGAGTTCAAGGCCGCGGGAAGCTTTCTTT
NA NA TRBJ1-5 TRBV7-2 15 CASSASGGPNQPQHF TGTGCCAGCAGCGCCTCGGGGGGCCCAAATCAGCCCCAGCATTTT
TRBD2 NA TRBJ2-7 TRBV4-1 14 CASSQHGGANEQYF TGCGCCAGCAGCCAACACGGGGGGGCCAACGAGCAGTACTTC
NA NA TRBJ1-5 TRBV29-1 18 CSVGVGDSLSGRNQPQHF TGCAGCGTTGGGGTGGGGGACTCCCTAAGTGGTCGCAATCAGCCCCAGCATTTT
NA NA TRBJ2-7 TRBV5-5 12 CASSPGDFEQYF TGTGCCAGCAGCCCCGGGGATTTTGAGCAGTACTTC
NA NA TRBJ2-5 TRBV6-5 14 CASSYGEGGETQYF TGTGCCAGCAGTTACGGGGAAGGTGGGGAGACCCAGTACTTC
NA NA TRBJ1-1 TRBV5-4 14 CASSLQGVNTEAFF TGTGCCAGCAGCTTACAGGGAGTGAACACTGAAGCTTTCTTT
NA NA TRBJ1-5 TRBV10-3 15 CAISEGAGSGQPQHF TGTGCCATCAGTGAGGGGGCAGGGAGCGGTCAGCCCCAGCATTTT
NA NA TRBJ1-2 TRBV19 14 CASTPAGVNYGYTF TGTGCCAGTACCCCGGCTGGAGTTAACTATGGCTACACCTTC
NA NA TRBJ1-3 TRBV19 17 CASKQLGHQLSGNTIYF TGTGCCAGTAAACAGCTTGGGCACCAACTCTCTGGAAACACCATATATTTT
TRBD1 once TRBJ2-5 TRBV6-4 15 CASSVRDRDIETQYF TGTGCCAGCAGTGTCCGGGACAGGGATATAGAGACCCAGTACTTC
NA NA TRBJ2-3 TRBV30 13 CAWTPPRSDTQYF TGTGCCTGGACGCCCCCTCGGTCGGATACGCAGTATTTT
NA NA TRBJ2-5 TRBV4-1 15 CASSQGGGVLETQYF TGCGCCAGCAGCCAAGGAGGCGGGGTACTGGAGACCCAGTACTTC
NA once TRBJ2-1 TRBV6-6 11 CASSRKNEQFF TGTGCCAGCAGTCGGAAGAATGAGCAGTTCTTC
TRBD1 NA TRBJ1-1 TRBV6-4 12 CAGDRRNTEAFF TGTGCAGGGGACAGGCGGAACACTGAAGCTTTCTTT
NA NA TRBJ1-2 TRBV6-1 12 CASSTGNYGYTF TGTGCCAGCAGTACGGGCAACTATGGCTACACCTTC
TRBD2 NA TRBJ2-7 TRBV7-2 17 CASSFPPLAGYSYEQYF TGTGCCAGCAGCTTCCCCCCTTTAGCGGGGTACTCCTACGAGCAGTACTTC
NA NA TRBJ1-1 TRBV6-6 15 CASSLPGPMNTEAFF TGTGCCAGCAGTTTACCGGGACCCATGAACACTGAAGCTTTCTTT
TRBD1 NA TRBJ1-2 TRBV19 13 CASTPGQPGGYTF TGTGCCAGTACCCCGGGACAGCCAGGTGGCTACACCTTC
TRBD1 NA TRBJ1-2 TRBV2 15 CASEGTGGFFYGYTF TGTGCCAGTGAGGGGACAGGGGGCTTCTTCTATGGCTACACCTTC
NA NA TRBJ2-7 TRBV30 16 CAWSPRTGRSLYEQYF TGTGCCTGGAGCCCACGAACGGGACGGAGTCTCTACGAGCAGTACTTC
NA NA TRBJ2-3 TRBV25-1 16 CASSEPLSGYTDTQYF TGTGCCAGCAGTGAGCCCTTATCGGGGTACACAGATACGCAGTATTTT
NA NA TRBJ1-4 TRBV9 15 CASSVGAVKNEKLFF TGTGCCAGCAGCGTAGGGGCAGTTAAGAATGAAAAACTGTTTTTT
NA NA TRBJ1-1 TRBV5-1 11 CASRSGEEAFF TGCGCCAGCAGATCGGGAGAGGAAGCTTTCTTT
NA NA TRBJ2-3 TRBV5-4 15 CASSLRTDSTDTQYF TGTGCCAGCAGCCTGAGGACAGATAGCACAGATACGCAGTATTTT
NA NA TRBJ1-1 TRBV10-3 14 CAISVGQENTEAFF TGTGCCATCAGTGTGGGACAAGAGAACACTGAAGCTTTCTTT
TRBD2 NA TRBJ2-3 TRBV28 17 CASSLWDMAGGPDTQYF TGTGCCAGCAGTTTATGGGATATGGCGGGGGGCCCAGATACGCAGTATTTT
TRBD2 NA TRBJ2-1 TRBV6-5 14 CASSVAGGGNEQFF TGTGCCAGCAGCGTAGCGGGGGGAGGCAATGAGCAGTTCTTC
TRBD1 NA TRBJ1-2 TRBV19 13 CASSGGDFYGYTF TGTGCCAGTTCAGGGGGGGACTTTTATGGCTACACCTTC
NA NA TRBJ2-7 TRBV6-1 14 CASDKGGPSYEQYF TGTGCCAGCGACAAAGGGGGGCCGAGCTACGAGCAGTACTTC
TRBD1 once TRBJ2-3 TRBV5-5 16 CASSDDRTGGSDTQYF TGCGCCAGCAGCGACGATAGGACAGGGGGATCAGATACGCAGTATTTT
TRBD2 NA TRBJ2-1 TRBV5-1 13 CASRSGGGNEQFF TGCGCCAGCAGGAGCGGGGGGGGAAATGAGCAGTTCTTC
NA NA TRBJ1-2 TRBV6-5 13 CASSPGLYYGYTF TGTGCCAGCAGTCCGGGACTTTACTATGGCTACACCTTC
NA NA TRBJ1-2 TRBV18 13 CASSPDAEGGYTF TGTGCCAGCTCACCCGATGCCGAGGGGGGCTACACCTTC
TRBD1 few TRBJ2-1 TRBV19 14 CASSLGQWGSEQFF TGTGCCAGTAGTCTGGGACAGTGGGGTAGTGAGCAGTTCTTC
NA NA TRBJ2-1 TRBV5-1 12 CASSFSYNEQFF TGCGCCAGCAGCTTTTCCTACAATGAGCAGTTCTTC
TRBD1 NA TRBJ1-2 TRBV6-1 13 CASRSRDSSPPTF TGTGCCAGCAGGTCCCGGGACAGTTCCCCCCCCACCTTC
NA NA TRBJ2-3 TRBV10-3 14 CAITGDPPADTQYF TGTGCCATCACGGGGGACCCCCCTGCAGATACGCAGTATTTT
NA NA TRBJ1-2 TRBV7-2 15 CASSLEKGRNYGYTF TGTGCCAGCAGCTTAGAGAAGGGACGCAACTATGGCTACACCTTC
TRBD1 NA TRBJ1-2 TRBV5-1 16 CASSLASAGTGHGYTF TGCGCCAGCAGCTTGGCCTCCGCCGGGACAGGGCATGGCTACACCTTC